Listed here are 6 T cell receptor beta chains from one sample, sequenced in a study of breast tumors, draining lymph nodes, adjacent tissues listed by TCRdb under 2016. The lymph node samples were taken from the axillary draining lymph nodes of breast cancer patients. Libraries came from multiplex PCR. The reads were generated on an Illumina HiSeq 2000. TCRdb reanalyzed the raw reads on its own, using fastp at Q25 for trimming and MiXCR for clone calling, and kept in-frame beta chains. CDR3 protein sequences are deduplicated, and each keeps its most common genes and DNA. The sample contains 150,000 to 250,000 distinct CDR3 sequences, 30% to 40% of them found a single time. Jointly, the top ten make up around 4.4% of the sample. The sample consisted of axillary lymph node tissue. The source of these receptors is a female donor with breast cancer. Some clones in this sample may be carry-over from other donors' samples.

The chain links TRBV6-2 or TRBV6-3 to TRBJ2-6; perhaps TRBD2 as D (6 bases). The length of the CDR3 is 15 residues. V lost 2 bases and J 2 bases, leaving 7 bases between the germline ends. CDR1 and CDR2 from the germline V gene are MNHEY and SVGEGT. CDR3 DNA: TGTGCCAGCAGTTACGGAGGGACTGGGGCCAACGTCCTGACTTTC. Translating gives CASSYGGTGANVLTF.

This clonotype was seen repeatedly, ten times or more. The genes are TRBV6-6 and TRBJ2-7; 7 bases map to TRBD1. Germline V gives CDR1 MNHNY, CDR2 SVGAGI (reference sequence). J lost 5 bases, V lost 5 bases, and 6 bases had no gene match. This CDR3 spans 13 amino acids. The CDR3 coding sequence is TGTGCCAGCAGTCGAAACGACAGGGACGAGCAGTACTTC. It specifies CASSRNDRDEQYF.

The chain uses TRBV19 and TRBJ1-6, with TRBD1 matching 9 bases. The CDR3 length is 15 residues. CDR1 is LNHDA, CDR2 SQIVND, per germline (reference sequence). With V trimmed by 4 bases and J by 7 bases, 5 bases remained unmatched. The CDR3 spells CASSTGTGNNSPLHF. DNA of the CDR3: TGTGCCAGTAGTACCGGGACAGGGAACAATTCACCCCTCCACTTT.

There are a few counts of this clonotype. The chain recombines TRBV28 with TRBJ1-3; 8 bases are shared with TRBD1. Germline V gives CDR1 MDHEN, CDR2 SYDVKM. With V trimmed by 5 bases and J by 0 bases, 9 bases remained unmatched. The CDR3 runs to 17 residues. CDR3: CASSPLGTGPSGNTIYF. CDR3 sequence (DNA): TGTGCCAGCAGTCCTCTTGGGACAGGACCCTCTGGAAACACCATATATTTT.

This clonotype was observed a single time. This rearrangement joins TRBV2 to TRBJ1-4; possible D gene TRBD1, 6 bases. Germline V gene data show CDR1 as SNHLY and CDR2 as FYNNEI. Trimming took 7 bases from V and 10 from J, leaving 16 bases between them. The CDR3 runs 13 residues. For the CDR3, the DNA is TGTGCCAGCACAGGGGAGACACCTGGAAAACTGTTTTTT. It codes for CASTGETPGKLFF. Looking up the rest from reference TRBV2 and TRBJ1-4 gives the full variable domain: EPEVTQTPSHQVTQMGQEVILRCVPISNHLYFYWYRQILGQKVEFLVSFYNNEISEKSEIFDDQFSVERPDGSNFTLKIRSTKLEDSAMYFCASTGETPGKLFFGSGTQLSVL.

For this clonotype: This may be a read error: a much more frequent sequence differs by one nucleotide. The chain recombines TRBV7-2 with TRBJ2-5; D is unresolved. Germline-derived CDR1 and CDR2 are SGHTA and FQGNSA. The CDR3 sequence is 13 residues long. CDR3 sequence: CAGSLGLVETQYF. CDR3 bases: TGTGCCGGCAGCTTAGGTCTGGTCGAGACCCAGTACTTC.